This paragraph covers one T cell receptor beta chain sequence. It lacks a known antigen. No clone much larger than this one lies a single base away; base qualities are absent. The CDR3 covers 13 residues, taking in both the cysteine and the phenylalanine. The entry retains the CDR3 DNA only, 39 bases that are in frame from base 1. From the germline V gene, CDR1 is ENHRY and CDR2 is SYGVKD. V lost 2 bases and J lost 9 bases; the stretch between them is 11 bases long. TCRbeta CDR3 regions were amplified from genomic DNA using the immunoSEQ Assay, a bias-controlled multiplex PCR. From the authors' description of their analysis: The number of nucleated cells in each sample was estimated by amplification of reference gene primers within the assay. To quantify the absolute abundance of each unique TCRbeta CDR3 rearrangement, sequence reads were collapsed and filtered. For each sample, productive Simpson clonality was calculated as the square root of Simpson's diversity index across productive rearrangements. The table comes from immuneACCESS by way of TCRdb, which keeps in-frame sequences with V and J called. Part of the clones is missing from these tables; in studies checked, under half for an unresolved V gene and the rest for unknown reasons. V and J calls and clone size are as listed in that table; D and trimming were resolved from the DNA. In all, the sample holds about 120,000 clones, and about 88% of those were seen once. The ten most abundant clones make up approximately 1.1% of the sample.

These data come from a study of blood T cell repertoires in COVID-19 (dated by TCRdb to 2020 to 2021). At the level of the whole study: The collaborator samples originated in the United States, Italy and Spain and spanned the acute and convalescent phases of COVID-19. The prospective study material was composed of cDNA or gDNA derived from T cells, B-cell-depleted T cells, or PBMCs. Subjects who had been exposed to COVID-19, were actively infected with it, or had recovered from it provided the deeply sampled blood TCRbeta repertoires that made up the dataset. The repertoires were released in a freely available public database intended as a resource for research on the immune response to SARS-CoV-2. The samples were drawn from two sources: the first 160 participants of the ongoing ImmuneRACE study, and 1,000 to 1,500 subjects contributed by 6 global collaborators. A de-identified subject ID, COVID-19 status, age in years and sex were almost always included in the sample metadata. Where available, HLA class I and class II types were obtained from metadata supplied by the sample provider rather than from assay-based typing. Study-wide findings and limitations: How much clinical and demographic metadata was included differed by source and by participant, and the metadata was provided uncurated.

Each collaborating institution followed its own protocols to collect whole blood in K2EDTA tubes. For TCRbeta analysis, collaborator samples were shipped as frozen whole blood, as isolated PBMCs, or as DNA extracted from either sample type. The V and J genes are TRBV10-3 and TRBJ1-5; the D gene remains uncertain. Sequencing was carried out using peripheral blood. This TCR was recovered from a woman of 80 years or more with acute or convalescent COVID-19. The DNA is TGTGCCATCAGTGAGCGAGACTCAGCGCCCCAGCATTTT. Its protein product is CAISERDSAPQHF.